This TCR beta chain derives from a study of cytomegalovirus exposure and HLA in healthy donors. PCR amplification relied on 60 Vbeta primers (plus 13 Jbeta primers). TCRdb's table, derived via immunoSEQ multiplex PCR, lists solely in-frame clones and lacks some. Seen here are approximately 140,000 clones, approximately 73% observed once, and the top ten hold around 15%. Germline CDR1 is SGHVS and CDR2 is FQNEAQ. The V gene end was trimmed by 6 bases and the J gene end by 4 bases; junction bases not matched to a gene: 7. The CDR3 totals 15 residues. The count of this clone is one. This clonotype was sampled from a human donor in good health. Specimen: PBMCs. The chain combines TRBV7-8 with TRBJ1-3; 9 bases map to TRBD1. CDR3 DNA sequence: TGTGCCAGCAGTTCAACAGGGGGCTCAGGAAACACCATATATTTT. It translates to CASSSTGGSGNTIYF.